The next 32 T cell receptor beta chains were all read from a single sample in a study of OX40 agonist ivuxolimab in advanced cancers. TCRdb keeps only in-frame clones here, not all; method: immunoSEQ multiplex PCR. Counted here are 20,000 to 25,000 clones, roughly 88% occurring once; the ten biggest clones make up more than 25%. Sample: CD4+ or CD8+ T cells sorted from blood, taken in a trial of the OX40 agonist ivuxolimab. The receptors were gathered from an adult with an advanced solid tumor such as melanoma, head and neck, liver or kidney cancer.

The chain combines TRBV9 with TRBJ2-7, with D perhaps TRBD1 (6 bases). Trimming took off 3 bases at V and 3 bases at J, with 19 bases between the two ends. Germline V CDR1 and CDR2: SGDLS, YYNGEE. The CDR3 runs to 16 residues. CDR3 DNA sequence: TGTGCCAGCAGCGGCCCCCAGGGGCTAGAGAGCTACGAGCAGTACTTC. Encoded protein: CASSGPQGLESYEQYF.

The rearrangement links TRBV9 to TRBJ1-5, with no clear D. CDR3 length: 19 amino acids. The V end lost 6 bases, the J end lost 7 bases, and 32 bases lay between the germline ends. The germline V gene has CDR1 SGDLS and CDR2 YYNGEE. In nucleotides, the CDR3 is TGTGCCAGCACCCAGGCCCCCCACTTTAACCAACCGTGCCAACAGCCCCAGCATTTT. It codes for CASTQAPHFNQPCQQPQHF.

On this clone: A read error may explain this, as a much larger clone is one base away. Other DNA sequences in the same sample also yield this CDR3. The V and J genes are TRBV6-5 and TRBJ1-2; 11 bases map to TRBD1. CDR1 and CDR2 from the germline V gene are MNHEY and SVGAGI. Unmatched junction bases numbered 0, after V lost 5 bases and J lost 4 bases. The CDR3 has 13 residues. CDR3 sequence (DNA): TGTGCCAGCAGTGGGACAGGGGGCTATGGCTACACCTTC. This translates into CASSGTGGYGYTF.

The chain recombines TRBV25-1 with TRBJ2-1; tentative D call: TRBD2 (5 bases). Germline V gene lookup returns CDR1 MGHDK and CDR2 SYGVNS. The CDR3 length is 13 residues. Trimming left V 6 bases short and J 6 bases short, with 12 bases between. DNA of the CDR3: TGTGCCAGCAGCGGGGTTGGAGGCAATGAGCAGTTCTTC. This sequence encodes CASSGVGGNEQFF.

The rearrangement joins TRBV10-1 to TRBJ2-7, with D hard to call. Germline CDR1 WNHNN, CDR2 SYGVQD (reference sequence). V dropped 3 bases and J dropped 0 bases, with 12 bases sitting between them. This CDR3 contains 15 residues. The CDR3 DNA is TGCGCCAGCAGTGATAACTCTAGGAGCTCCTACGAGCAGTACTTC. This encodes CASSDNSRSSYEQYF.

This rearrangement joins TRBV7-6 to TRBJ2-5; 12 nucleotides align to TRBD2. The ends lost 5 bases at V and 4 bases at J; junction bases unmatched: 11. This CDR3 comprises 17 residues. Looked up from germline, CDR1 is SGHVS and CDR2 is FNYEAQ. CDR3 region: CASSPGTSGPPAETQYF. DNA of the CDR3: TGTGCCAGCAGCCCAGGGACTAGCGGGCCCCCGGCAGAGACCCAGTACTTC.

CDR3 coding DNA: TGTGCCAGCAGTGGACCTCTTGGGGGGCCGGGGACTGAAGCTTTCTTT. Translation gives CASSGPLGGPGTEAFF. V is TRBV6-1 and J is TRBJ1-1; D is possibly TRBD1 (6 bases). Germline CDR1 is MNHNS and CDR2 is SASEGT. Deletions cut 4 bases from V and 5 bases from J, with 20 bases between. This CDR3 is built from 16 residues.

This clone was seen only a few times. This chain connects TRBV28 to TRBJ2-1, with D possibly being TRBD2 (6 bases). Germline CDR1 is MDHEN and CDR2 is SYDVKM. Trimming removed 4 bases at V and 13 bases at J, with 14 bases between. The CDR3 consists of 12 residues. The CDR3 region is CASSSNRLDQFF. The CDR3, as DNA: TGTGCCAGCAGTTCCAATCGACTAGACCAGTTCTTC.

The chain has TRBV5-5 and TRBJ1-2, with TRBD1 matching 7 bases. The V gene's germline CDR1 is SGHKS and CDR2 YYEKEE (reference sequence). The CDR3 spans 12 residues. The ends lost 3 bases at V and 6 bases at J; junction bases unmatched: 2. The CDR3 DNA reads as TGTGCCAGCAGCTATACAGGGGATGGCTACACCTTC. Translating it yields CASSYTGDGYTF. Supplemented by reference TRBV5-5 and TRBJ1-2, the full variable domain reads DAGVTQSPTHLIKTRGQQVTLRCSPISGHKSVSWYQQVLGQGPQFIFQYYEKEERGRGNFPDRFSARQFPNYSSELNVNALLLGDSALYLCASSYTGDGYTFGSGTRLTVV.

The chain couples TRBV11-2 to TRBJ1-1; D unclear. The V gene lost 5 bases and the J gene lost 2 bases, with 18 bases spanning the gap. In germline, CDR1 is SGHAT, CDR2 FQNNGV. The CDR3 extends over 16 amino acids. CDR3 sequence reads: CASSPLLNQRNTEAFF. CDR3 in DNA: TGTGCCAGCAGCCCCCTTCTAAACCAGAGAAACACTGAAGCTTTCTTT.

This chain joins TRBV10-1 and TRBJ1-1; D might be TRBD1 (6 bases). V was clipped by 8 bases and J by 1 base, with 11 bases between them. CDR3 length: 13 amino acids. Germline CDR1 is WNHNN and CDR2 is SYGVQD (reference sequence). CDR3 sequence (DNA): TGCGCCAGCCCTTGGACAGAGAACACTGAAGCTTTCTTT. It yields the protein CASPWTENTEAFF.

The chain uses TRBV6-5 and TRBJ2-7; 7 positions match TRBD2. CDR1 is MNHEY, CDR2 SVGAGI, per germline. CDR3 length equals 15 residues. Trimming took 6 bases from V and 0 from J; bases not matched to a gene: 8. The CDR3 DNA reads TGTGCCAGCAGCACCTTAGCGGGTCCCTCCTACGAGCAGTACTTC. Encoded protein: CASSTLAGPSYEQYF.

This rearrangement joins TRBV6-5 to TRBJ1-2, with 7 bases identical to TRBD1. Germline-derived CDR1 and CDR2 are MNHEY and SVGAGI. This CDR3 is built from 15 residues. J lost 4 bases, V lost 2 bases, and 7 bases had no gene match. The CDR3 nucleotides are TGTGCCAGCAGTTACCAGGAGGGGGCTGCCTATGGCTACACCTTC. Translated: CASSYQEGAAYGYTF.

The rearrangement links TRBV27 to TRBJ2-7; tentatively, D is TRBD2 (6 bases). Trimming removed 5 bases at V and 0 bases at J, with 17 bases between. The CDR3 has 16 residues. Germline V gene sequence: CDR1 MNHEY, CDR2 SMNVEV (reference sequence). CDR3 loop: CASSEEGGIGSYEQYF. CDR3 coding DNA: TGTGCCAGCAGTGAAGAGGGCGGGATAGGCTCCTACGAGCAGTACTTC.

The genes are TRBV18 and TRBJ1-2, with 9 bases lining up with TRBD1. CDR1 is KGHSH and CDR2 is LQKENI in the germline V gene. Germline trimming cut 2 bases from V and 2 bases from J; bases unmatched to any gene: 3. There are 15 residues in the CDR3. CDR3 protein: CASSPGGQGNYGYTF. In DNA form, the CDR3 reads TGTGCCAGCTCACCAGGGGGACAGGGAAACTATGGCTACACCTTC.

The genes are TRBV28 and TRBJ2-7, with 9 bases that match TRBD2. The CDR3 sequence is 15 residues long. Germline trimming cut 7 bases from V and 4 bases from J; bases unmatched to any gene: 11. Germline V gene lookup returns CDR1 MDHEN and CDR2 SYDVKM. CDR3 loop: CASTPTPAGGYEQYF. The CDR3 nucleotides are TGTGCCAGCACCCCTACTCCAGCGGGAGGTTACGAGCAGTACTTC.

The chain uses TRBV4-1 and TRBJ2-1; TRBD2 agrees at 10 bases. Germline CDR1 reads MGHRA; CDR2 reads YSYEKL. The CDR3 loop spans 13 amino acids. The junction had 1 base not matched to a gene; V was cut back by 5 bases and J by 6 bases. The CDR3 DNA is TGCGCCAGCAGCAGGACTAGCGGCAATGAGCAGTTCTTC. This sequence encodes CASSRTSGNEQFF.

The chain combines TRBV7-9 with TRBJ2-2; 13 bases are shared with TRBD2. Germline loops: CDR1 SEHNR, CDR2 FQNEAQ (reference sequence). V shed 4 bases and J 6 bases; nucleotides not matched to a gene: 2. CDR3 length equals 15 residues. CDR3 sequence reads: CASSYTSGRAGELFF. DNA of the CDR3: TGTGCCAGCAGCTATACTAGCGGGAGGGCCGGGGAGCTGTTTTTT.

This chain links TRBV9 with TRBJ2-1; TRBD2 aligns across 7 bases. The CDR3 is 14 amino acids. Trimming cost V 3 bases and J 6 bases; bases outside gene matches: 6. Germline V gene lookup returns CDR1 SGDLS and CDR2 YYNGEE. The DNA for the CDR3 is TGTGCCAGCAGCGCGGGGGGACTACTCAATGAGCAGTTCTTC. Protein sequence: CASSAGGLLNEQFF.

The rearrangement joins TRBV19 to TRBJ2-7; the D call may be TRBD1 or TRBD2 (5 bases each). Per the germline V gene, CDR1 is LNHDA and CDR2 is SQIVND (reference sequence). This CDR3 has 14 residues. Between the trimmed V and J ends, which lost 3 bases and 2 bases, there was a span of 11 bases. The DNA for the CDR3 is TGTGCCAGTAGTATTACCGGGGCCACCTACGAGCAGTACTTC. It encodes CASSITGATYEQYF.

V is TRBV6-4 and J is TRBJ2-1; TRBD2 matches 12 bases. The CDR3 runs 15 residues. V gave up 3 bases and J gave up 5 bases; unmatched junction bases: 2. Germline CDR1 and CDR2: MRHNA and SNTAGT. The CDR3 DNA follows: TGTGCCAGCAGTGAAGGACTAGCGGGAAACAATGAGCAGTTCTTC. Translation gives CASSEGLAGNNEQFF.

This chain links TRBV2 with TRBJ2-5; no clear D gene. Looked up from germline, CDR1 is SNHLY and CDR2 is FYNNEI. There are 14 residues in the CDR3. V lost 2 bases to trimming and J lost 5 bases, with 12 bases between them. CDR3 bases: TGTGCCAGCAGTGAACGGGCGGCCTTGGAGACCCAGTACTTC. It codes for CASSERAALETQYF. The variable domain in full, completed from reference TRBV2 and TRBJ2-5, reads EPEVTQTPSHQVTQMGQEVILRCVPISNHLYFYWYRQILGQKVEFLVSFYNNEISEKSEIFDDQFSVERPDGSNFTLKIRSTKLEDSAMYFCASSERAALETQYFGPGTRLLVL.

The chain employs TRBV2 and TRBJ2-1; perhaps TRBD1 as D (7 bases). The CDR3 spans 13 residues. Germline V gene lookup returns CDR1 SNHLY and CDR2 FYNNEI. V lost 5 bases to trimming and J lost 9 bases, with 14 bases between them. CDR3 bases: TGTGCCAGCAGTTCAACAGGGGAGGTTGAGCAGTTCTTC. Its translation: CASSSTGEVEQFF.

Comment on this clone: Other DNA sequences in this specimen translate into the identical CDR3. The chain uses TRBV4-1 and TRBJ2-7; the match to TRBD1 covers 7 bases. V trimming: 6 bases; J trimming: 3 bases; junction bases outside the gene matches: 5. The CDR3 totals 13 residues. CDR1 and CDR2 from the germline V gene are MGHRA and YSYEKL. The CDR3 loop is CASSQGTDYEQYF. CDR3 DNA: TGCGCCAGCAGTCAGGGGACAGACTACGAGCAGTACTTC.

The chain is built from TRBV6-5 and TRBJ2-1; D is unresolved. V was trimmed by 8 bases and J by 4 bases, leaving 3 bases between them. The germline V gene encodes CDR1 MNHEY and CDR2 SVGAGI. The CDR3 is 10 amino acids. CDR3 nucleotides: TGTGCCAGCGGGTACAATGAGCAGTTCTTC. Encoded protein: CASGYNEQFF.

This clone was observed once. This sequence joins TRBV14 and TRBJ2-7; D gene ambiguous. The germline V gene encodes CDR1 SGHDN and CDR2 FVKESK. The V gene lost 1 base and the J gene lost 10 bases, with 11 bases spanning the gap. CDR3 size: 12 residues. In DNA, the CDR3 is TGTGCCAGCAGCCAAGGATACAGCCTTCAGTACTTC. Its translation: CASSQGYSLQYF. Supplemented by reference TRBV14 and TRBJ2-7, the full variable domain reads EAGVTQFPSHSVIEKGQTVTLRCDPISGHDNLYWYRRVMGKEIKFLLHFVKESKQDESGMPNNRFLAERTGGTYSTLKVQPAELEDSGVYFCASSQGYSLQYFGPGTRLTVT.

A single count supports this clone. V and J are TRBV15 and TRBJ2-7; a weak D match, TRBD1 (5 bases). The germline gives CDR1 LNHNV, CDR2 YYDKDF (reference sequence). The CDR3 runs 14 residues. Trimming took off 6 bases at V and 4 bases at J, with 16 bases between the two ends. The CDR3 is CATSVWLGPYEQYF. In nucleotides, the CDR3 is TGTGCCACCAGTGTTTGGCTGGGGCCGTACGAGCAGTACTTC.

The V call is TRBV15, the J call TRBJ2-7; maybe TRBD1 (6 bases). Germline CDR1 LNHNV, CDR2 YYDKDF (reference sequence). Trimming took off 4 bases at V and 7 bases at J, with 17 bases between the two ends. This CDR3 region has 14 residues. Written as DNA, the CDR3 is TGTGCCACCAGCATCTCGGACACAGGGTGGGAGCAGTACTTC. It is translated as CATSISDTGWEQYF.

The CDR3 DNA follows: TGTGCCAGCAGTTACCATACCCCCTACTATCGTGGGACTAGCGGGTTCTACGAGCAGTACTTC. Protein sequence: CASSYHTPYYRGTSGFYEQYF. The rearrangement links TRBV27 to TRBJ2-7, with 12 bases lining up with TRBD2. CDR1 is MNHEY, CDR2 SMNVEV, per germline (reference sequence). This CDR3 is built from 21 residues. Trimming cost V 4 bases and J 3 bases; bases outside gene matches: 22.

The rearrangement joins TRBV6-5 to TRBJ1-2; D remains unclear. CDR3 length: 14 residues. Germline-derived CDR1 and CDR2 are MNHEY and SVGAGI. V dropped 4 bases and J dropped 4 bases, with 13 bases sitting between them. The CDR3 loop reads CASSSDTGGYGYTF. Here the CDR3 DNA reads TGTGCCAGCAGTTCCGACACCGGTGGCTATGGCTACACCTTC.

The chain carries TRBV4-1 and TRBJ1-5, with D uncertain. CDR1 and CDR2 from the germline V gene are MGHRA and YSYEKL. Trimming stripped 1 base from V and 6 bases from J, with 7 bases between. The CDR3 runs to 13 residues. The DNA of the CDR3 is TGCGCCAGCAGCCAAGCGTATGGTCAGCCCCAGCATTTT. It yields the protein CASSQAYGQPQHF.

The chain has TRBV4-1 and TRBJ2-7; D unclear. This CDR3 region has 16 residues. CDR1 MGHRA and CDR2 YSYEKL come from the germline V gene. Trimming took off 0 bases at V and 1 base at J, with 13 bases between the two ends. The CDR3 nucleotides are TGCGCCAGCAGCCAAGATAGTTGGCGGAGTTCCTACGAGCAGTACTTC. Residues: CASSQDSWRSSYEQYF.